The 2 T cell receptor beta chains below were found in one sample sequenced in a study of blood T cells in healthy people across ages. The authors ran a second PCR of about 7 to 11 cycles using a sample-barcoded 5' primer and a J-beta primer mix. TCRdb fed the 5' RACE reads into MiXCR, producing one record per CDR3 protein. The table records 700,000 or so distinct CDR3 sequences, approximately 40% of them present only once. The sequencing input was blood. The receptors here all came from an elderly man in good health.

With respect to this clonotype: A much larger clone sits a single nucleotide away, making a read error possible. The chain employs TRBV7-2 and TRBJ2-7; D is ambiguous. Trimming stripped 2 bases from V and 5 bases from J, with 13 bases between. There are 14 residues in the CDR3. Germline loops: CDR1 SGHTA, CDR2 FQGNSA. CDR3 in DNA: TGTGCCAGCAGCTTACGAGACTTTCTAGACGAGCAGTACTTC. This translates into CASSLRDFLDEQYF. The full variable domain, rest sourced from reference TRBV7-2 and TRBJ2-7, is GAGVSQSPSNKVTEKGKDVELRCDPISGHTALYWYRQSLGQGLEFLIYFQGNSAPDKSGLPSDRFSAERTGGSVSTLTIQRTQQEDSAVYLCASSLRDFLDEQYFGPGTRLTVT.

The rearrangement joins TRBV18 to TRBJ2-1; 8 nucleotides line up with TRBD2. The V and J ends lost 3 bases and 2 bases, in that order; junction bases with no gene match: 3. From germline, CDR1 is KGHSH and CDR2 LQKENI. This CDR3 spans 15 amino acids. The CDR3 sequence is CASSPDSGTYNEQFF. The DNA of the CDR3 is TGTGCCAGCTCACCTGATAGCGGGACCTACAATGAGCAGTTCTTC.